The clone carrying this T cell receptor beta chain turned up a few times. The data were obtained in a study of blood T cell repertoires in COVID-19. Whole-study context: Some COVID-19 samples were acute and others convalescent; all came from the United States, Italy and Spain. PBMCs, B-cell-depleted T cells, or T cells provided the cDNA or gDNA that made up the material.

Germline CDR1 KGHSH, CDR2 LQKENI. V was cut by 6 bases and J by 6 bases, with 15 bases left in between. The CDR3 spans 14 residues. Produced via immunoSEQ multiplex PCR; TCRdb's table is partial and in-frame only. The profile shows under 250,000 clones, roughly 84% of them singletons. Sequencing was carried out using peripheral blood. The rearrangement uses TRBV18 and TRBJ1-5, with D maybe TRBD1 (6 bases). This clonotype was obtained from a man aged 50 or older with active or convalescent COVID-19. For the CDR3, the DNA is TGTGCCAGCTCGGGGGCCAGCATGGGTCAGCCCCAGCATTTT. Its protein is CASSGASMGQPQHF.